This TCR beta chain derives from a study of T cells in Graves' hyperthyroidism and ophthalmopathy. This clonotype was seen at least ten times. Germline V gives CDR1 SEHNR, CDR2 FQNEAQ (reference sequence). The CDR3 extends over 15 amino acids. Trimming took off 8 bases at V and 3 bases at J, with 17 bases between the two ends. Amplification of TCR beta CDR3 regions was performed using RNA transcripts as template. The study used the HTBI primer set for a first-round RT-PCR of the TCR CDR3. Each CDR3 protein is one row after TCRdb ran MiXCR on the multiplex PCR reads. In the table there are fewer than 750,000 distinct CDR3 sequences, about half of which are singletons.

Sequencing input: peripheral blood or thyroid tissue (not recorded which). The chain employs TRBV7-9 and TRBJ1-3; possibly TRBD1 for D (5 bases). The sequence came from a young woman with Graves' hyperthyroidism. CDR3 nucleotides: TGTGCCAGCGGAGATGGGGGGGGGTTTGGAAACACCATATATTTT. Translated: CASGDGGGFGNTIYF.